This T cell receptor beta chain is from a study of shared clonotypes between healthy human individuals. Study-wide findings and caveats: A small donor pool kept down the genetic and exposure-history diversity that was represented.

Comment on this clone: Its antigen is still unknown.

Some clones are missing from TCRdb's copy, which holds only in-frame ones; the method was immunoSEQ multiplex PCR. The sample yields about 490,000 clones, about three quarters seen once. Study donors comprised healthy, HIV-negative adults devoid of recent acute infection or vaccination. Germline values: CDR1 MNHNS, CDR2 SASEGT. V lost 2 bases, J lost 6 bases, and 11 bases lay in between. This CDR3 has 14 amino acids. The sample consisted of PBMCs. The chain couples TRBV6-1 to TRBJ1-5, with D tentatively TRBD1 (5 bases). The clonotype originates from a woman aged 40 to 49 in good health. Some clones in this sample may be carry-over from other donors' samples. The CDR3 region is CASSEFRGGQPQHF. The DNA of the CDR3 is TGTGCCAGCAGTGAATTTAGGGGCGGTCAGCCCCAGCATTTT.